This T cell receptor beta chain was captured by sequencing in a study of PD-L1 blockade in urothelial cancer. General observations from the study: Tumor-associated clones in blood expanded more at 3 weeks in durable-benefit patients.

Generated by immunoSEQ multiplex PCR, the TCRdb table keeps only in-frame clones and is missing some. The sample yields tens of thousands of clones, 80% to 90% seen once. Worth noting for this clone: Its matching antigen is unknown.

Time point reported: pretreatment peripheral blood. Sample contribution per patient ranged from 1 to 8, covering pretreatment and on-treatment. This TCR was sampled from a man between 60 and 75 years old with urothelial cancer. This specimen consisted of PBMCs, obtained around atezolizumab (anti-PD-L1) treatment.

DNA of the CDR3: TGTGCCAGCAGCCCGTACCCGATAGCGGGGGTGGCCGGGGAGCTGTTTTTT. Its translation: CASSPYPIAGVAGELFF. The chain carries TRBV7-2 and TRBJ2-2, with 9 bases matching TRBD2. The CDR3 covers 17 residues. The trim removed 5 bases at V and 6 bases at J, leaving 13 bases unmatched. The germline gives CDR1 SGHTA, CDR2 FQGNSA.